The source of this TCR beta chain is a study of response to subunit inactivated influenza vaccine (dated by TCRdb to the late 2010s). Regarding the complete study: Deep quantitative T cell receptor repertoire profiling was used in the study to track responses to a trivalent subunit inactivated influenza vaccine.

Library preparation used RT-PCR. Sequencing instrument: Illumina HiSeq 2500. Through fastp at Q25 and MiXCR, TCRdb rebuilt clones from the public reads, retaining in-frame beta chains. For every CDR3 protein sequence, its rows merge into one entry that carries the most common genes and DNA. The sample table records roughly 650,000 distinct CDR3 sequences; more than 15% of these occur just once. The top ten clonotypes cover 11% of the sample. This clonotype was seen a handful of times. Its antigen remains unidentified. Per-base qualities were not stored, and no clone one base away is much larger. What the work shows at the level of the full study, not this receptor alone: The authors proposed that each seasonal influenza vaccination may bring in only a limited number of new T cells.

The receptor was derived from a man aged 50-60 years who received an inactivated influenza vaccine. Donor details come from another sample of the same person, matched by shared clones. Specimen: PBMCs from blood, collected roughly 13 days after vaccination.

The CDR3 reads as follows: CASSLVAGVHNEQFF. The nucleotide sequence is given as TGCGCCAGCAGCTTGGTGGCAGGAGTCCACAATGAGCAGTTCTTC. The chain is assembled from TRBV5-1 and TRBJ2-1; too little of a D gene remains to name it. V loses 0 bases, J loses 5 bases, and the germline ends lie 12 bases apart. Its CDR3 holds 15 amino acids, cysteine through phenylalanine. The retained sequence is limited to the CDR3, 45 bases, with the frame set at the first base. CDR1 SGHRS and CDR2 YFSETQ are derived from the germline V gene.